Listed below are T cell receptor beta chains from one sample, sequenced in a study of early T cells in non-severe SARS-CoV-2 infection. A single record per CDR3 protein comes from TCRdb applying MiXCR to the 5' RACE reads. Of about 70,000 distinct CDR3 sequences listed, roughly 4.9% are singletons. The sequenced sample was whole blood, obtained at baseline. These receptors were taken from an adult who was a healthcare worker with PCR-confirmed SARS-CoV-2 infection or an uninfected control (not recorded which). The donor label of this sample is uncertain. CDR3s include the opening cysteine and the closing phenylalanine or tryptophan.

v_gene: TRBV12-3/TRBV12-4
j_gene: TRBJ1-1
CDR3aa: CASSLGENTEAFF

v_gene: TRBV6-5
j_gene: TRBJ1-6
CDR3aa: CASSYPAGGVGNSPLHF

v_gene: TRBV20-1
j_gene: TRBJ1-1
CDR3aa: CSGNRGSAEAFF

v_gene: TRBV10-1
j_gene: TRBJ2-7
CDR3aa: CASSESRTNPREQYF

v_gene: TRBV3-1
j_gene: TRBJ2-1
CDR3aa: CASSQAAGHEQFF

v_gene: TRBV25-1
j_gene: TRBJ2-1
CDR3aa: CASSEWGQPNNEQFF

v_gene: TRBV6-2/TRBV6-3
j_gene: TRBJ2-7
CDR3aa: CASNPGGTGVLRRQYF

v_gene: TRBV2
j_gene: TRBJ1-5
CDR3aa: CASRTGTGSNQPQHF

v_gene: TRBV20-1
j_gene: TRBJ2-3
CDR3aa: CSARVAGGGTDTQYF

v_gene: TRBV27
j_gene: TRBJ2-2
CDR3aa: CASSLGQGNTGELFF

v_gene: TRBV11-2
j_gene: TRBJ1-1
CDR3aa: CASSLPTLNTEAFF

v_gene: TRBV7-2
j_gene: TRBJ1-5
CDR3aa: CASSPTGGNYQPQHF

v_gene: TRBV3-1
j_gene: TRBJ2-4
CDR3aa: CASSQASSLAKNIQYF

v_gene: TRBV5-1
j_gene: TRBJ2-7
CDR3aa: CASSQDGTSGIYEQYF

v_gene: TRBV7-2
j_gene: TRBJ2-1
CDR3aa: CAGRLAGGRNEQFF

v_gene: TRBV7-2
j_gene: TRBJ2-3
CDR3aa: CASSYGSTDTQYF

v_gene: TRBV7-9
j_gene: TRBJ1-1
CDR3aa: CASSFASTVGGEAFF

v_gene: TRBV4-1
j_gene: TRBJ1-4
CDR3aa: CASSQPDLREKLFF

v_gene: TRBV5-1
j_gene: TRBJ1-1
CDR3aa: CASSLSLVNTEAFF

v_gene: TRBV5-1
j_gene: TRBJ2-5
CDR3aa: CASSPTGGQETQYF

v_gene: TRBV5-1
j_gene: TRBJ2-6
CDR3aa: CASSSGTGSGANVLTF

v_gene: TRBV6-5
j_gene: TRBJ1-2
CDR3aa: CATRQFLNYGYTF

v_gene: TRBV20-1
j_gene: TRBJ2-5
CDR3aa: CSARDWAETQYF

v_gene: TRBV12-3/TRBV12-4
j_gene: TRBJ1-3
CDR3aa: CASSSRDRISENTIYF

v_gene: TRBV6-6
j_gene: TRBJ1-2
CDR3aa: CASTPGVNYGYTF

v_gene: TRBV7-7
j_gene: TRBJ2-7
CDR3aa: CASSPSGGGDEQYF

v_gene: TRBV27
j_gene: TRBJ1-1
CDR3aa: CASSLPGQNTEAFF

v_gene: TRBV12-3/TRBV12-4
j_gene: TRBJ1-1
CDR3aa: CASRTDRQNTEAFF

v_gene: TRBV20-1
j_gene: TRBJ1-1
CDR3aa: CSARDNSGANTEAFF

v_gene: TRBV3-1
j_gene: TRBJ1-1
CDR3aa: CASSQDQGAFF

v_gene: TRBV5-1
j_gene: TRBJ2-3
CDR3aa: CASSLGADTQYF

v_gene: TRBV29-1
j_gene: TRBJ2-5
CDR3aa: CSVGPGYLQETQYF

v_gene: TRBV19
j_gene: TRBJ2-7
CDR3aa: CASSITGDTSYEQYF

v_gene: TRBV6-5
j_gene: TRBJ2-3
CDR3aa: CATSPGTSTDTQYF

v_gene: TRBV7-2
j_gene: TRBJ2-3
CDR3aa: CASSLVGTGGDTQYF

v_gene: TRBV6-6
j_gene: TRBJ1-1
CDR3aa: CASSKITGPSEAFF

v_gene: TRBV3-1
j_gene: TRBJ1-5
CDR3aa: CASSQGRGPNQPQHF

v_gene: TRBV20-1
j_gene: TRBJ1-5
CDR3aa: CSARNVPINQPQHF

v_gene: TRBV15
j_gene: TRBJ1-2
CDR3aa: CATSREQSDYTF

v_gene: TRBV20-1
j_gene: TRBJ2-2
CDR3aa: CSARASGGAGELFF

v_gene: TRBV28
j_gene: TRBJ2-1
CDR3aa: CASRLEGAPLYNEQFF

v_gene: TRBV6-6
j_gene: TRBJ2-7
CDR3aa: CASREDSWSSYEQYF